These 10 T cell receptor beta chains were sequenced from one sample in a study of T cells in Graves' hyperthyroidism and ophthalmopathy. TCR beta CDR3 sequences were amplified from RNA transcripts. When the TCR CDR3 underwent first-round RT-PCR, the HTBI primer set was used. Via MiXCR, TCRdb re-called the multiplex PCR reads, giving one row per CDR3 protein. The sample lists 400,000 or so distinct CDR3 sequences; about 14% were seen once. The source material was blood. Source of these receptors: a man aged 50 to 60 with Graves' ophthalmopathy.

The rearrangement links TRBV7-6 to TRBJ2-1, with 14 bases matching TRBD2. Trimming at V came to 4 bases and at J to 9 bases, leaving 8 bases not matched to a gene. Germline V gene lookup returns CDR1 SGHVS and CDR2 FNYEAQ. The CDR3 covers 16 residues. The CDR3 bases are TGTGCCAGCAGCTCCTTGACTAGCGGGAGGGCATTTGAGCAGTTCTTC. Amino acids: CASSSLTSGRAFEQFF.

This clonotype was seen many times. This chain uses TRBV12-3 or TRBV12-4 with TRBJ2-5; D is perhaps TRBD2 (6 bases). The CDR3 is made up of 14 amino acids. V was clipped by 3 bases and J by 3 bases, with 11 bases between them. Here the CDR3 reads CASSFSREEETQYF. CDR3 in DNA: TGTGCCAGCAGTTTCAGTAGGGAGGAAGAGACCCAGTACTTC.

This rearrangement joins TRBV4-1 to TRBJ2-1, with D perhaps given as TRBD1 or TRBD2 (5 bases each). The CDR3 is made up of 16 amino acids. The germline CDR1 and CDR2 sequences are MGHRA and YSYEKL. V was shortened by 4 bases and J by 4 bases, with 17 bases between the two germline ends. The CDR3 DNA reads TGCGCCAGCAGCCCCCGGGACCTAACCCGGTACAATGAGCAGTTCTTC. Translating it yields CASSPRDLTRYNEQFF.

This clonotype was seen more than once but under ten times. J is TRBJ1-1 and V is TRBV29-1, with D perhaps matching TRBD1 (5 bases). V lost 1 base and J 4 bases, leaving 19 bases between the germline ends. CDR3 length: 16 amino acids. The germline CDR1 and CDR2 sequences are SQVTM and ANQGSEA. The CDR3 spells CSVEGDLRARFTEAFF. As DNA, the CDR3 is TGCAGCGTTGAAGGCGACCTCAGGGCTCGCTTCACTGAAGCTTTCTTT.

This clonotype has a count of ten or more. The chain recombines TRBV12-3 or TRBV12-4 with TRBJ2-7; maybe TRBD2 (5 bases). Trimming cost V 5 bases and J 3 bases, with 14 bases left between them. The CDR3 extends over 14 amino acids. This CDR3 is CASSREEGLYEQYF. In DNA, the CDR3 is TGTGCCAGCAGTAGGGAAGAGGGTCTCTACGAGCAGTACTTC.

This clonotype showed up many times. The chain links TRBV11-3 to TRBJ2-5, with 7 bases that match TRBD2. V lost 5 bases, J lost 5 bases, and 5 bases stayed unmatched. This CDR3 comprises 13 residues. Germline assignment: CDR1 SGHNT and CDR2 YENEEA. The chain's CDR3 is CASSQRRGETQYF. CDR3 nucleotides: TGTGCCAGCAGCCAACGGCGGGGGGAGACCCAGTACTTC.

This chain connects TRBV7-3 to TRBJ2-6; possible D gene TRBD2, 5 bases. The CDR3 totals 16 residues. The ends were cut back, 5 bases at V and 0 bases at J, with 11 bases in the middle. Germline CDR1 and CDR2: SGHTA and FQGTGA. CDR3: CASSPTGVSGANVLTF. The CDR3 DNA follows: TGTGCCAGCAGCCCGACCGGGGTCTCTGGGGCCAACGTCCTGACTTTC.

The table lists this clonotype with many counts. The chain combines TRBV20-1 with TRBJ2-3; 9 nucleotides agree with TRBD1. Trimming removed 3 bases from V and 7 bases from J; junction bases left unmatched: 11. CDR3 length: 15 residues. Germline values: CDR1 DFQATT, CDR2 SNEGSKA (reference sequence). The CDR3: CSASSGTGSHHTQYF. For the CDR3, the DNA is TGCAGTGCTAGTTCCGGGACAGGGTCTCACCATACGCAGTATTTT.

Details on this clonotype: A much larger clone is a single base away; this may be a read error. The V call is TRBV5-1, the J call TRBJ2-7; D gene uncertain. Germline V gene sequence: CDR1 SGHRS, CDR2 YFSETQ. The CDR3 covers 14 residues. CDR3 loop: CAGSLADPSYEQYF. The CDR3 DNA reads TGCGCCGGCAGCTTGGCGGATCCATCCTACGAGCAGTACTTC.

On this clonotype itself: The junction shows a germline mismatch at one end, possibly a read error. This chain uses TRBV10-3 with TRBJ1-1; no clear D gene. CDR1 and CDR2 from the germline V gene are ENHRY and SYGVKD. The CDR3 is 14 residues long. CDR3: CAISETEANTKAFF. The DNA of the CDR3 is TGTGCCATCAGTGAGACGGAAGCGAACACTAAAGCTTTCTTT.